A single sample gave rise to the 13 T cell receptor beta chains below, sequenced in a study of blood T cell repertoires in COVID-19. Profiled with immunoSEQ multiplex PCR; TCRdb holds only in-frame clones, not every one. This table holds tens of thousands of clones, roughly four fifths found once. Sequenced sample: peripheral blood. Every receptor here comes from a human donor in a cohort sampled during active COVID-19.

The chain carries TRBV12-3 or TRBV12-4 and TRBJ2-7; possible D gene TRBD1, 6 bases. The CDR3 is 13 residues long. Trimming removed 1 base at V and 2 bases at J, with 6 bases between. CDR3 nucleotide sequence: TGTGCCAGCAGTTTAGACAGGGCCTACGAGCAGTACTTC. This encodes CASSLDRAYEQYF.

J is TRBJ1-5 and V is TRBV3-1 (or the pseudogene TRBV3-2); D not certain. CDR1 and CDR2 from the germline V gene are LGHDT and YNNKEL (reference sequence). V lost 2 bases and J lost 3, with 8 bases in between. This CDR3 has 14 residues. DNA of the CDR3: TGTGCCAGCAGCCAACACAGCTCCAATCAGCCCCAGCATTTT. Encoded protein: CASSQHSSNQPQHF.

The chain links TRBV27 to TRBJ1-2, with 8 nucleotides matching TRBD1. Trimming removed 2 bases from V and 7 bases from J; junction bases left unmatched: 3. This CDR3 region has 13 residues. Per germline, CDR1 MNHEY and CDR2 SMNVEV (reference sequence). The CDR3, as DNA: TGTGCCAGCAGTTTAAGGACAGGGTCTGGCTACACCTTC. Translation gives CASSLRTGSGYTF.

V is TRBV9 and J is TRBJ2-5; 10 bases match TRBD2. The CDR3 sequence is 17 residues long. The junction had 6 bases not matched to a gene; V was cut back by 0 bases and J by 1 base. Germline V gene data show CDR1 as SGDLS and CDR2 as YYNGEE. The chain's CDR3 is CASSVGLAGAIQETQYF. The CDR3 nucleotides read TGTGCCAGCAGCGTAGGTCTAGCGGGGGCCATCCAAGAGACCCAGTACTTC.

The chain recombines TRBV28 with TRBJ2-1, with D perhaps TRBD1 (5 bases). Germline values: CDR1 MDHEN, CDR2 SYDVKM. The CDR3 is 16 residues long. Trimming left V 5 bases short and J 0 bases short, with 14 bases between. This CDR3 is CASSEYRIRSYNEQFF. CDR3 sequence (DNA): TGTGCCAGCAGTGAGTACAGGATACGCTCCTACAATGAGCAGTTCTTC. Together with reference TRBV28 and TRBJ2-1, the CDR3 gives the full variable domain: DVKVTQSSRYLVKRTGEKVFLECVQDMDHENMFWYRQDPGLGLRLIYFSYDVKMKEKGDIPEGYSVSREKKERFSLILESASTNQTSMYLCASSEYRIRSYNEQFFGPGTRLTVL.

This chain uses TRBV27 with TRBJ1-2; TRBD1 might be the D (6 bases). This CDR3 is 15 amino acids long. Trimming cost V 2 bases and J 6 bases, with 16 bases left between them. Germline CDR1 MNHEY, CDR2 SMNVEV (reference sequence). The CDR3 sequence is CASSLVTGNYDGYTF. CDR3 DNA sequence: TGTGCCAGCAGTTTAGTCACAGGGAACTATGATGGCTACACCTTC.

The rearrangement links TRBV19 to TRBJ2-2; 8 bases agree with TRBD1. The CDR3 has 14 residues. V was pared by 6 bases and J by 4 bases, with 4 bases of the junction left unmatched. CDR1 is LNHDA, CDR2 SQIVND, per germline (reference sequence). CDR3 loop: CASRGTGVTGELFF. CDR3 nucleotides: TGTGCCAGTAGGGGGACAGGAGTCACCGGGGAGCTGTTTTTT.

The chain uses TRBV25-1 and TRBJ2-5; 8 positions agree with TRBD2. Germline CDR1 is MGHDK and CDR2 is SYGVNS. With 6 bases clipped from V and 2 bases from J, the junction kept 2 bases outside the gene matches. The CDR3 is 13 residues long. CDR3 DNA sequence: TGTGCCAGCAGGGCTAGCGGGCAAGAGACCCAGTACTTC. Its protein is CASRASGQETQYF.

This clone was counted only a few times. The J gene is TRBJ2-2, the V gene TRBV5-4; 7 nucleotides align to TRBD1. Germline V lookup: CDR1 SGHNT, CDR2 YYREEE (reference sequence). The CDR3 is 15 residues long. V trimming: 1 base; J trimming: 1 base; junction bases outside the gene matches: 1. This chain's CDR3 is CASSLQGVNTGELFF. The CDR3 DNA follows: TGTGCCAGCAGCTTGCAGGGGGTGAACACCGGGGAGCTGTTTTTT.

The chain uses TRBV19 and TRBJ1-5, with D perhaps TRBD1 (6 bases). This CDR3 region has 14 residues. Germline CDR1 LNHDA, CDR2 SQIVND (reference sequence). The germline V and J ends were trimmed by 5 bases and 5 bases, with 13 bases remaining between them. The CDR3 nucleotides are TGTGCCAGTAGTCGTGGACAGAGGTATCAGCCCCAGCATTTT. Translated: CASSRGQRYQPQHF.

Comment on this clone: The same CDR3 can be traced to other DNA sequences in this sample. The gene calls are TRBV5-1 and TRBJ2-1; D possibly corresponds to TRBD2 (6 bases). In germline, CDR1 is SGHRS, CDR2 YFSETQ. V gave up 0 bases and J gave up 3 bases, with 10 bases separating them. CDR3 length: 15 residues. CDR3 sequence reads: CASSLARGVYNEQFF. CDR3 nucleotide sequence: TGCGCCAGCAGCTTGGCCCGCGGGGTCTACAATGAGCAGTTCTTC.

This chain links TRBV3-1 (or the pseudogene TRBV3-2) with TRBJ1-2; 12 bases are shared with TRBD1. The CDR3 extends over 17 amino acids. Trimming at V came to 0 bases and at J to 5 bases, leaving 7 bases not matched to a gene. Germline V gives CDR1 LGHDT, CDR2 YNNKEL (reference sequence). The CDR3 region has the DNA TGTGCCAGCAGCCAAGATCTGGGACAGGGGGCAATATATGGCTACACCTTC. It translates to CASSQDLGQGAIYGYTF.

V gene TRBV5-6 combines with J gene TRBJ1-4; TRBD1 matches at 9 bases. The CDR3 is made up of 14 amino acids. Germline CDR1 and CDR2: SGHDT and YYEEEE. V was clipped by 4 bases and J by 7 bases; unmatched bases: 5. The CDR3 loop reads CASSTGTGIEKLFF. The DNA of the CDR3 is TGTGCCAGCAGCACCGGGACAGGGATTGAAAAACTGTTTTTT.